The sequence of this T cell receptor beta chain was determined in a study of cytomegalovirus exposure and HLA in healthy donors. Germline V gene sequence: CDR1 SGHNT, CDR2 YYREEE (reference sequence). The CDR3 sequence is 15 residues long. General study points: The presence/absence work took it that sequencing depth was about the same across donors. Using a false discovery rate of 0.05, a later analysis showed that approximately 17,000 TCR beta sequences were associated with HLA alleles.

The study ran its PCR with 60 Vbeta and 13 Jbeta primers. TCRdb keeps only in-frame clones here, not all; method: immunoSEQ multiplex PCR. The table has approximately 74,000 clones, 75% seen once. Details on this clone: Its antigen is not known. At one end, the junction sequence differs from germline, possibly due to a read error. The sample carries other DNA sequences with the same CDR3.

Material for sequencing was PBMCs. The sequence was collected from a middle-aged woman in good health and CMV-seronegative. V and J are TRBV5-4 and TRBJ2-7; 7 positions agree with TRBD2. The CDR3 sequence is CASSLKLGGLDEQYF. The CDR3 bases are TGTGCCAGCAGCTTGAAATTGGGGGGGTTGGACGAGCAGTATTTC.